The 19 T cell receptor beta chains presented below share a single source sample, sequenced in a study of blood T cell repertoires in COVID-19 (dated by TCRdb to the early 2020s). Library method: the immunoSEQ multiplex PCR assay. TCRdb carries this immuneACCESS record with in-frame sequences only. Its versions omit some clonotypes, under half of them owing to an unresolved V gene in the studies checked, with the rest unexplained. Here the sample has about 240,000 clones; about 89% occur a single time. The ten largest make up approximately 4.2% of the sample. Material for sequencing was PBMCs or T cells enriched from blood (not recorded which). The receptors were gathered from a woman aged 30 to 39 who had recovered from COVID-19.

The chain recombines TRBV7-9 with TRBJ1-5, with unresolved D. V was pared by 1 base and J by 1 base, with 14 bases between. From germline, CDR1 is SEHNR and CDR2 FQNEAQ (reference sequence). The CDR3 has 17 amino acids. CDR3 sequence reads: CASSLVDFGSSNQPQHF. DNA for the CDR3: TGTGCCAGCAGCTTAGTAGACTTTGGGTCCAGCAATCAGCCCCAGCATTTT.

The rearrangement uses TRBV6-5 and TRBJ2-3; TRBD2 matches 15 bases. The junction had 4 bases not matched to a gene; V was cut back by 6 bases and J by 6 bases. CDR1 and CDR2 (germline): MNHEY, SVGAGI. The CDR3 extends over 15 amino acids. DNA for the CDR3: TGTGCCAGCAGCCCCGGGACTAGCGGGAGGGATACGCAGTATTTT. Translated: CASSPGTSGRDTQYF.

As DNA, the CDR3 is TGTGCCAGCAGCTCGTCAGGTCCCGGAAACACCATATATTTT. Protein sequence: CASSSSGPGNTIYF. This chain connects TRBV7-2 to TRBJ1-3; no clear D. Germline lookup yields CDR1 SGHTA and CDR2 FQGNSA. The CDR3 is 14 residues long. V was trimmed by 4 bases and J by 4 bases, leaving 11 bases between them.

There are a few counts of this clone. J is TRBJ1-5 and V is TRBV6-5, with D possibly matching TRBD1 (5 bases). This CDR3 is 14 amino acids long. CDR1 and CDR2 (germline): MNHEY, SVGAGI. The germline V and J ends were trimmed by 10 bases and 7 bases, with 20 bases remaining between them. The CDR3 loop is CATSPPGVRQPQHF. CDR3 nucleotides: TGTGCCACCTCCCCCCCGGGGGTTCGGCAGCCCCAGCATTTT.

This sequence joins TRBV27 and TRBJ2-7, with 7 bases that match TRBD1. Germline trimming cut 6 bases from V and 0 bases from J; bases unmatched to any gene: 14. Per germline, CDR1 MNHEY and CDR2 SMNVEV (reference sequence). This CDR3 has 17 amino acids. The CDR3 region has the DNA TGTGCCAGCAGCTACAATCCCTCCGGGACAGTCTCCTACGAGCAGTACTTC. Its translation: CASSYNPSGTVSYEQYF.

The chain has TRBV2 and TRBJ1-5, with D unresolved. The CDR3 spans 12 residues. Between the trimmed V and J ends, which lost 1 base and 6 bases, there was a span of 4 bases. Germline CDR1 is SNHLY and CDR2 is FYNNEI. CDR3 sequence reads: CASSEVGQPQHF. CDR3 DNA sequence: TGTGCCAGCAGTGAAGTCGGTCAGCCCCAGCATTTT.

This chain connects TRBV6-2 or TRBV6-3 to TRBJ1-1, with TRBD1 matching over 9 bases. This CDR3 contains 14 residues. CDR1 and CDR2 (germline): MNHEY, SVGEGT. The J segment lost 7 bases and the V segment lost 5 bases, leaving 8 bases of the junction unmatched. In DNA form, the CDR3 reads TGTGCCAGCAGTAAAACAGGGGGCGTCAATGAAGCTTTCTTT. It specifies CASSKTGGVNEAFF.

The genes are TRBV27 and TRBJ2-3; weak D call: TRBD2 (6 bases). V was clipped by 6 bases and J by 1 base, with 14 bases between them. The CDR3 has 15 amino acids. Germline V CDR1 and CDR2: MNHEY, SMNVEV (reference sequence). CDR3: CASRSGGTRTDTQYF. In DNA form, the CDR3 reads TGTGCCAGCAGAAGTGGAGGGACCCGCACAGATACGCAGTATTTT.

This chain uses TRBV10-3 with TRBJ1-5; D possibly corresponds to TRBD1 (5 bases). Per germline, CDR1 ENHRY and CDR2 SYGVKD. The CDR3 extends over 14 amino acids. V lost 6 bases and J 3 bases, leaving 12 bases between the germline ends. CDR3 DNA: TGTGCCATCAGGGAAACAGGCTCCAATCAGCCCCAGCATTTT. Translation gives CAIRETGSNQPQHF.

This clone was detected only once. A read error may account for a junction end that differs from germline. V gene TRBV7-7 combines with J gene TRBJ2-1; TRBD2 aligns across 9 bases. The germline CDR1 and CDR2 sequences are SSHAT and FNYEAQ (reference sequence). The CDR3 is 16 residues long. CDR3 nucleotide sequence: TGTGCTAGCAGCTTAGATGAGGCTAGCGGGATTAATGAGCAGTTCTTC. It codes for CASSLDEASGINEQFF.

J is TRBJ1-6 and V is TRBV27; D unresolved. The V end was cut by 7 bases, the J end by 0 bases, with 13 bases between. The CDR3 is 16 residues long. The germline V gene has CDR1 MNHEY and CDR2 SMNVEV (reference sequence). CDR3 sequence reads: CASTLRASSYNSPLHF. The CDR3 nucleotides are TGTGCCAGCACCCTCCGAGCTAGCTCCTATAATTCACCCCTCCACTTT.

This clone was counted once. This chain links TRBV4-2 with TRBJ1-2, with a possible D match to TRBD1 (5 bases). Germline assignment: CDR1 LGHNA and CDR2 YNFKEQ. With 0 bases removed from V and 8 bases from J, the gap between germline ends came to 13 bases. This CDR3 is built from 14 residues. CDR3 in amino acids: CASSQDPGQHGYTF. The CDR3 region has the DNA TGTGCCAGCAGCCAAGACCCAGGGCAACACGGCTACACCTTC.

This sequence joins TRBV28 and TRBJ2-7, with TRBD1 identical over 9 bases. Germline-derived CDR1 and CDR2 are MDHEN and SYDVKM. V was clipped by 2 bases and J by 6 bases; unmatched bases: 5. This CDR3 is 14 amino acids long. The CDR3, as DNA: TGTGCCAGCAGTTTAGGGACAGGGACATTCGAGCAGTACTTC. Its protein product is CASSLGTGTFEQYF.

The rearrangement links TRBV9 to TRBJ2-7; 7 nucleotides align to TRBD2. Trimming took 0 bases from V and 0 from J; bases not matched to a gene: 6. The CDR3 sequence is 16 residues long. Germline CDR1 and CDR2: SGDLS and YYNGEE. The CDR3, as DNA: TGTGCCAGCAGCGTAGGGACGAGGACTAGCTCCTACGAGCAGTACTTC. Amino acids: CASSVGTRTSSYEQYF.

The chain links TRBV28 to TRBJ1-6, with TRBD1 as a possible D gene (6 bases). V was shortened by 3 bases and J by 0 bases, with 12 bases between the two germline ends. This CDR3 has 17 residues. In germline, CDR1 is MDHEN, CDR2 SYDVKM. This CDR3 reads CASSFGTFHSYNSPLHF. CDR3 DNA sequence: TGTGCCAGCAGTTTCGGGACATTTCACTCCTATAATTCACCCCTCCACTTT.

The rearrangement joins TRBV27 to TRBJ2-7, with 8 bases fitting TRBD2. The germline V gene encodes CDR1 MNHEY and CDR2 SMNVEV (reference sequence). Losses at the gene ends were 0 bases for V and 7 bases for J; bases not matched to a gene: 8. The CDR3 is 15 residues long. CDR3 nucleotide sequence: TGTGCCAGCAGTTTATCGGAGACTAGCGTAAATGAGCAGTACTTC. This codes for CASSLSETSVNEQYF.

The chain is built from TRBV9 and TRBJ1-4; D is unclear. Germline V gene data show CDR1 as SGDLS and CDR2 as YYNGEE. Trimming took off 4 bases at V and 3 bases at J, with 7 bases between the two ends. CDR3 length: 13 amino acids. CDR3 nucleotide sequence: TGTGCCAGCAGCCTGGGAGCTAATGAAAAACTGTTTTTT. Translation: CASSLGANEKLFF.

V usage is TRBV18 and J usage is TRBJ2-1; no clear D gene. V lost 2 bases and J lost 10, with 9 bases in between. Germline V gene sequence: CDR1 KGHSH, CDR2 LQKENI. The CDR3 has 12 residues. As DNA, the CDR3 is TGTGCCAGCTCACCAGACTCTAGGGAGCAGTTCTTC. As protein: CASSPDSREQFF. The full variable domain, rest sourced from reference TRBV18 and TRBJ2-1, is NAGVMQNPRHLVRRRGQEARLRCSPMKGHSHVYWYRQLPEEGLKFMVYLQKENIIDESGMPKERFSAEFPKEGPSILRIQQVVRGDSAAYFCASSPDSREQFFGPGTRLTVL.

This chain connects TRBV15 to TRBJ2-3; 9 positions agree with TRBD2. The CDR3 has 15 residues. V lost 5 bases, J lost 1 base, and 4 bases stayed unmatched. Germline assignment: CDR1 LNHNV and CDR2 YYDKDF (reference sequence). The CDR3 DNA reads TGTGCCACCAGCGGCAGGACTAGCGGCACAGATACGCAGTATTTT. It specifies CATSGRTSGTDTQYF.